These T cell receptor beta chains were read from a single sample in a study of shared clonotypes between healthy human individuals. Sequencing used immunoSEQ multiplex PCR; TCRdb keeps in-frame clones, though not all of them. The sample has 2 million to 3 million clones, under 95% seen once; the top ten hold 0.36%. Sequencing used naive CD4+ T cells from PBMCs. The receptors were gathered from a man between 18 and 29 years old in good health. Some clones in this sample may be carry-over from other donors' samples. The CDR3 runs from the conserved cysteine through the conserved F or W. The D gene is left open where the match is weak. Not all rows give a size; the values are once, few, many and, for expanded clones, a class.

clone_size | j_call | d_call | v_call | cdr3_aa | cdr3_nt
once | TRBJ2-1 | TRBD2 | TRBV15 | CATSRGPTGLAYNEQFF | TGTGCCACCAGCAGAGGCCCCACGGGACTAGCCTACAATGAGCAGTTCTTC
. | TRBJ2-7 | TRBD1 | TRBV11-2 | CASSARTGRLNEQYF | TGTGCCAGCAGCGCGAGGACAGGGAGGTTGAACGAGCAGTACTTC
few | TRBJ1-1 | . | TRBV5-1 | CASSLDPQMNTEAFF | TGCGCCAGCAGCTTGGACCCCCAAATGAACACTGAAGCTTTCTTT
. | TRBJ2-7 | TRBD1 | TRBV29-1 | CSVETGAYEQYF | TGCAGCGTCGAAACAGGGGCCTACGAGCAGTACTTC
. | TRBJ2-7 | TRBD1 | TRBV6-1 | CASGGQGLGSYEQYF | TGTGCCAGCGGGGGACAGGGGCTAGGCTCCTACGAGCAGTACTTC
once | TRBJ2-7 | . | TRBV7-8 | CASSLARTRGGEQYF | TGTGCCAGCAGCTTAGCTAGGACACGGGGAGGCGAGCAGTACTTC
. | TRBJ1-3 | TRBD1 | TRBV6-6 | CASRLTGDRGNTIYF | TGTGCCAGCAGATTAACAGGGGATCGTGGAAACACCATATATTTT
. | TRBJ1-5 | TRBD1 | TRBV7-8 | CASSGGQPDQPQHF | TGTGCCAGCAGTGGGGGACAGCCAGATCAGCCCCAGCATTTT
. | TRBJ2-7 | TRBD2 | TRBV28 | CASSLYGREQYF | TGTGCCAGCAGTTTATACGGGAGGGAGCAGTACTTC
. | TRBJ1-1 | . | TRBV15 | CATSRDRLQREAFF | TGTGCCACCAGCAGAGACCGGCTGCAGCGCGAAGCTTTCTTT
few | TRBJ1-5 | TRBD1 | TRBV9 | CASSGTGDQPQHF | TGTGCCAGCAGCGGGACAGGGGATCAGCCCCAGCATTTT
. | TRBJ2-4 | . | TRBV10-3 | CAARRGRDDIQYF | TGTGCCGCCCGCCGAGGTAGGGATGACATTCAGTACTTC
. | TRBJ2-7 | TRBD1 | TRBV5-5 | CASSLMTGGMEQYF | TGTGCCAGCAGCCTTATGACAGGGGGCATGGAGCAGTACTTC
. | TRBJ2-1 | . | TRBV28 | CASSSGRNEQFF | TGTGCCAGCAGTTCAGGAAGAAATGAGCAGTTCTTC
. | TRBJ2-3 | TRBD2 | TRBV11-1 | CASSLRGGGHVDTQYF | TGTGCCAGCAGCTTAAGGGGCGGGGGGCACGTCGATACGCAGTATTTT
. | TRBJ2-5 | TRBD1 | TRBV5-1 | CASSLGGGQETQYF | TGCGCCAGCAGCTTAGGGGGCGGCCAAGAGACCCAGTACTTC
. | TRBJ2-5 | TRBD1 | TRBV7-8 | CATHPPDRDQETQYF | TGTGCCACCCACCCACCCGACAGGGACCAAGAGACCCAGTACTTC
. | TRBJ2-1 | . | TRBV5-1 | CASTFSGVAGNEQFF | TGCGCCAGCACATTCTCTGGAGTAGCTGGCAATGAGCAGTTCTTC
. | TRBJ2-2 | . | TRBV11-2 | CASSTYGGVGELFF | TGTGCCAGCAGCACCTACGGTGGGGTCGGGGAGCTGTTTTTT
. | TRBJ2-7 | TRBD1 | TRBV6-6 | CASSFGVGQGAYEQYF | TGTGCCAGCAGTTTCGGGGTTGGGCAGGGGGCATACGAGCAGTACTTC
. | TRBJ1-5 | . | TRBV9 | CASSVGTGANQPQHF | TGTGCCAGCAGCGTAGGGACGGGGGCCAATCAGCCCCAGCATTTT
. | TRBJ2-2 | TRBD2 | TRBV5-1 | CASRTLREGVTGELFF | TGCGCCAGCAGAACACTCCGGGAGGGAGTCACCGGGGAGCTGTTTTTT
. | TRBJ2-1 | TRBD2 | TRBV11-3 | CASSLGSSGNNEQFF | TGTGCCAGCAGCTTAGGCTCTAGCGGAAACAATGAGCAGTTCTTC
. | TRBJ1-2 | . | TRBV11-2 | CASSTDRVYGYTF | TGTGCCAGCAGCACCGACAGAGTCTATGGCTACACCTTC
. | TRBJ2-7 | TRBD2 | TRBV5-4 | CASSLVAGGSYEQYF | TGTGCCAGCAGCTTGGTGGCGGGAGGTTCCTACGAGCAGTACTTC
. | TRBJ2-1 | . | TRBV5-4 | CASSFGGNNEQFF | TGTGCCAGCAGCTTTGGCGGAAACAATGAGCAGTTCTTC
. | TRBJ1-2 | TRBD1 | TRBV28 | CASRTSTGLNGGYGYTF | TGTGCCAGCAGGACATCGACAGGGCTAAATGGTGGCTATGGCTACACCTTC
. | TRBJ2-1 | TRBD2 | TRBV7-8 | CASSHRGLAENNEQFF | TGTGCCAGCAGCCATCGCGGACTAGCGGAGAACAATGAGCAGTTCTTC
. | TRBJ2-7 | . | TRBV28 | CASRPALGYEQYF | TGTGCCAGCCGTCCGGCCCTCGGCTACGAGCAGTACTTC
. | TRBJ2-3 | . | TRBV9 | CASSVGSGGDTQYF | TGTGCCAGCAGCGTAGGGAGTGGAGGAGATACGCAGTATTTT
. | TRBJ1-4 | TRBD1 | TRBV5-1 | CASSSGTAVGEKLFF | TGCGCCAGCAGCTCCGGGACAGCGGTCGGAGAAAAACTGTTTTTT
. | TRBJ2-7 | . | TRBV5-1 | CASSLNPRARDEQYF | TGCGCCAGCAGCTTGAATCCCAGGGCAAGGGACGAGCAGTACTTC
. | TRBJ2-1 | . | TRBV2 | CASSQESWYNEQFF | TGTGCCAGCAGTCAGGAGTCTTGGTACAATGAGCAGTTCTTC
. | TRBJ1-1 | . | TRBV18 | CASSHPEGMNTEAFF | TGTGCCAGCTCACACCCCGAGGGGATGAACACTGAAGCTTTCTTT
. | TRBJ2-1 | TRBD2 | TRBV15 | CATSRPAGVSYNEQFF | TGTGCCACCAGCAGACCAGCGGGAGTATCCTACAATGAGCAGTTCTTC
. | TRBJ1-5 | . | TRBV1 | CTSSQGIGFQPQHF | TGCACCAGCAGCCAAGGTATAGGGTTTCAGCCCCAGCATTTT
. | TRBJ1-1 | . | TRBV25-1 | CASSTGALGAFF | TGTGCCAGCTCTACAGGAGCCCTGGGAGCTTTCTTT
once | TRBJ2-1 | TRBD2 | TRBV29-1 | CSVLAGVYVEQFF | TGCAGCGTGTTAGCGGGAGTGTACGTTGAGCAGTTCTTC
. | TRBJ1-1 | . | TRBV6-1 | CASSEALRENLEAFF | TGTGCCAGCAGTGAAGCGTTGCGGGAGAACCTTGAAGCTTTCTTT
. | TRBJ1-1 | . | TRBV10-2 | CASSYRSMNTEAFF | TGCGCCAGCAGTTACAGGTCTATGAACACTGAAGCTTTCTTT
. | TRBJ2-2 | TRBD2 | TRBV5-3 | CARSQLAEMNTGELFF | TGTGCCAGAAGCCAACTAGCGGAGATGAACACCGGGGAGCTGTTTTTT
. | TRBJ2-2 | TRBD2 | TRBV10-1 | CASSEQRDNTGELFF | TGCGCCAGCAGTGAACAGCGGGACAACACCGGGGAGCTGTTTTTT
. | TRBJ1-2 | TRBD1 | TRBV5-6 | CASSLTGQAVGGYTF | TGTGCCAGCAGCTTAACTGGACAGGCCGTCGGTGGCTACACCTTC
. | TRBJ2-3 | TRBD2 | TRBV7-3 | CASSSGLAGGSDTQYF | TGTGCCAGCAGCTCAGGGCTAGCGGGAGGGTCGGATACGCAGTATTTT
. | TRBJ1-1 | . | TRBV6-6 | CASQKRDTEAFF | TGTGCCAGCCAAAAAAGGGACACTGAAGCTTTCTTT
. | TRBJ2-3 | TRBD1 | TRBV29-1 | CSVLNRDRGTDTQYF | TGCAGCGTTCTAAACCGGGACAGGGGAACAGATACGCAGTATTTT
. | TRBJ1-5 | . | TRBV28 | CASGGLRNQPQHF | TGTGCCAGCGGGGGCCTACGCAATCAGCCCCAGCATTTT
. | TRBJ2-1 | TRBD1 | TRBV14 | CASSQGAAGQGFNEQFF | TGTGCCAGCAGCCAAGGAGCTGCCGGACAGGGGTTTAATGAGCAGTTCTTC
. | TRBJ2-7 | . | TRBV5-1 | CASSLVSHSYEQYF | TGCGCCAGCAGCTTGGTAAGCCACTCCTACGAGCAGTACTTC
. | TRBJ2-3 | TRBD2 | TRBV7-9 | CASSQGLEADTQYF | TGTGCCAGCAGCCAGGGACTAGAAGCAGATACGCAGTATTTT
. | TRBJ2-2 | TRBD2 | TRBV19 | CASSRDSGGNTGELFF | TGTGCCAGTAGTAGGGATAGCGGGGGCAACACCGGGGAGCTGTTTTTT
. | TRBJ2-7 | TRBD1 | TRBV19 | CASSIVTGQGGEQYF | TGTGCCAGTAGTATAGTCACTGGACAGGGCGGAGAGCAGTACTTC
. | TRBJ2-5 | . | TRBV18 | CASSRTGGVQETQYF | TGTGCCAGCTCACGTACGGGGGGCGTCCAAGAGACCCAGTACTTC